This T cell receptor (beta chain) appears in the sequencing data of a study of early T cells in non-severe SARS-CoV-2 infection. V was clipped by 2 bases and J by 3 bases; unmatched bases: 7. Germline CDR1 reads SGHNT; CDR2 reads YYREEE (reference sequence). The CDR3 sequence is 16 residues long. Individual cDNA molecules received unique molecular identifiers. In TCRdb, the 5' RACE reads were re-called with MiXCR into one record per CDR3 protein. The sample holds roughly 40,000 distinct CDR3 sequences, around 6% seen once. This rearrangement joins TRBV5-4 to TRBJ2-7; 11 nucleotides line up with TRBD1. Sequenced sample: whole blood. The sequence was obtained from an adult who was a healthcare worker with PCR-confirmed SARS-CoV-2 infection or an uninfected control (not recorded which). Here the CDR3 reads CASSFDIGTGGYEQYF. The CDR3 nucleotides read TGTGCCAGCAGCTTCGATATCGGGACAGGGGGCTACGAGCAGTACTTC.